This T cell receptor beta chain was sequenced during a study of shared clonotypes between healthy human individuals. V lost 1 base to trimming and J lost 11 bases; unmatched junction nucleotides: 8. Per the germline V gene, CDR1 is SGHAT and CDR2 is FQNNGV. This CDR3 region has 14 residues. TCRdb keeps only in-frame clones here, not all; method: immunoSEQ multiplex PCR. Found here are roughly 500,000 clones, about 96% of them singletons; the top ten hold 0.064%. Sequenced sample: naive CD4+ T cells sorted from blood. The subset was: CD45RA+ positively selected. This receptor was identified in a woman aged 30 to 39 in good health. V usage is TRBV11-2 and J usage is TRBJ1-2, with 9 bases identical to TRBD1. Here the CDR3 reads CASSLAGQGVSYTF. The CDR3 DNA reads as TGTGCCAGCAGCTTAGCGGGACAGGGTGTTTCTTACACCTTC.